This T cell receptor beta chain was sequenced in a study of T-cell memory formation after mild COVID-19. Background on the study: In these data, TCR clusters were largely donor specific. General study points: Memory from before infection featured some responding clones, which suggests cross-reactive memory joined. Later expanders leaned toward CD4+, whereas clones contracting from day 15 to 85 were balanced CD4/CD8. Mostly located in CM and EM were contracting CD4+ clones, with contracting CD8+ clones located in EMRA.

In this sample, this clonotype turned up a few times. Its antigen is unknown. TCRdb analysed the 5' RACE reads with MiXCR anew, one entry per CDR3 protein. Altogether some 600,000 distinct CDR3 sequences are present, roughly 17% being singletons, with the ten largest covering roughly 8.2%. J gave up 0 bases and V 4 bases, and 9 bases lay outside the gene matches. From germline, CDR1 is SGHRS and CDR2 YFSETQ. This CDR3 spans 16 amino acids. The material sequenced was PBMCs or a T cell subset sorted from them (not recorded which). The chain couples TRBV5-1 to TRBJ1-1; TRBD1 aligns across 7 bases. This receptor was identified in an adult woman who had mild COVID-19 (a few samples of this study predate the infection). Cell type and time point are not known. CDR3 coding DNA: TGCGCCAGCAGCGGCAGGGGGAACCTTATGAACACTGAAGCTTTCTTT. Its protein product is CASSGRGNLMNTEAFF.